This record concerns one TCR beta chain sequence. Germline CDR1 SGHRS, CDR2 YFSETQ. The V gene lost 0 bases and the J gene lost 4 bases, with 7 bases spanning the gap. The CDR3 sequence is 13 residues long. Clones were sequenced by immunoSEQ multiplex PCR, and TCRdb holds only the in-frame ones, with some missing. The data show 150,000 to 200,000 clones, around 86% seen once. This specimen belongs to a study of blood T cell repertoires in COVID-19. Whole-study context: T cells, B-cell-depleted T cells, or PBMCs provided the cDNA or gDNA that served as material.

Cohort assignment relied on participant-reported clinical history. Symptom resolution, clearance, or two negative PCRs marked the recovered donors of Cohort 3. This TCR was sampled from a woman aged 25 to 39 who had recovered from COVID-19. The specimen was PBMCs or T cells enriched from blood (not recorded which). The V and J genes are TRBV5-1 and TRBJ2-5; weak D call: TRBD1 (6 bases). CDR3 DNA: TGCGCCAGCAGCTTGGACAGGGTAGAGACCCAGTACTTC. It is translated as CASSLDRVETQYF.